This TCR beta chain stems from a study of shared clonotypes between healthy human individuals. The CDR3 contains 16 residues. Germline V gives CDR1 MDHEN, CDR2 SYDVKM. The V end was cut by 3 bases, the J end by 0 bases, with 14 bases between. A deep-level run was used for the assay. Genomic DNA of every subset was divided equally among multiple immunoSEQ plates. Sorted-subset replicate PCRs used 150 to 200 ng of genomic DNA. This amount corresponded to 30,000 to 35,000 T cell genomes. This table comes from immunoSEQ multiplex PCR, and its TCRdb copy is limited to in-frame clones, with some not included. The top ten clones hold around 1.8% of a sample with about 2.1 million clones, 80% to 95% of them seen once. The sample holds one count of this clone. Only CD45RO-negative cells positively selected for CCR7 counted as naive CD8 cells, so terminally differentiated effector memory CD45RA+ cells were excluded. Nashville, Tennessee was home to all donors, each a Caucasian adult.

The rearrangement uses TRBV28 and TRBJ2-5; D perhaps matches TRBD2 (6 bases). Material for sequencing was naive CD8+ T cells from PBMCs. The sequence was obtained from a man aged 18 to 29 in good health. Some clones in this sample may be carry-over from other donors' samples. The CDR3 sequence: CASSFLGGDYQETQYF. The CDR3 bases are TGTGCCAGCAGTTTCCTCGGCGGGGACTACCAAGAGACCCAGTACTTC.